What follows are 32 T cell receptor beta chains derived from one specimen sequenced in a study of T cells in Graves' hyperthyroidism and ophthalmopathy. From RNA transcripts, TCR beta CDR3 regions were amplified. An initial round of RT-PCR targeting the TCR CDR3 relied on the HTBI primer set. MiXCR, run by TCRdb on the multiplex PCR reads, gives a single entry per CDR3 protein. The repertoire holds approximately 380,000 distinct CDR3 sequences, about 18% seen once, with about 38% in the top ten. Specimen: blood. Receptor source: a man aged 18 to 35 with Graves' ophthalmopathy.

The V call is TRBV11-2, the J call TRBJ2-3, with 9 nucleotides matching TRBD2. The CDR3 runs to 16 residues. CDR1 SGHAT and CDR2 FQNNGV come from the germline V gene. V lost 6 bases, J lost 6 bases, and 13 bases stayed unmatched. The DNA for the CDR3 is TGTGCCAGCAGACCTATAGCGGGGGACCTACCGGATACGCAGTATTTT. This gives the protein CASRPIAGDLPDTQYF.

This chain joins TRBV5-1 and TRBJ2-1; 11 nucleotides agree with TRBD1. Germline loops: CDR1 SGHRS, CDR2 YFSETQ. With V trimmed by 5 bases and J by 7 bases, 8 bases remained unmatched. The CDR3 length is 15 residues. CDR3 nucleotides: TGCGCCAGCAGTGTCGGACAGGGGGCGCGGAATGAGCAGTTCTTC. Translating it yields CASSVGQGARNEQFF.

The J gene is TRBJ2-7, the V gene TRBV4-1; tentative D call: TRBD2 (6 bases). Trimming left V 0 bases short and J 5 bases short, with 29 bases between. Germline-derived CDR1 and CDR2 are MGHRA and YSYEKL. The CDR3 contains 20 residues. This CDR3 reads CASSQDGRSFVGGSYDEQYF. The CDR3, as DNA: TGCGCCAGCAGCCAAGATGGTAGGTCATTCGTCGGGGGATCTTATGACGAGCAGTACTTC.

There are many counts of this clonotype. The chain recombines TRBV20-1 with TRBJ1-1, with D unclear. Germline-derived CDR1 and CDR2 are DFQATT and SNEGSKA (reference sequence). The CDR3 is 14 residues long. The V and J ends lost 2 bases and 3 bases respectively, with 13 bases between them. CDR3 amino acids: CSARLGRSDTEAFF. The CDR3 coding sequence is TGCAGTGCTAGACTGGGCCGGTCGGACACTGAAGCTTTCTTT.

This clonotype showed up just a few times. The chain combines TRBV10-2 with TRBJ2-7, with D hard to call. From germline, CDR1 is WSHSY and CDR2 SAAADI. Trimming took off 5 bases at V and 3 bases at J, with 11 bases between the two ends. The CDR3 contains 13 residues. The CDR3 coding sequence is TGCGCCAGCAGTCTAGGCCCCATCTACGAGCAGTACTTC. It is translated as CASSLGPIYEQYF.

This rearrangement joins TRBV19 to TRBJ1-3; D uncertain. Trimming left V 6 bases short and J 2 bases short, with 17 bases between. This CDR3 is 16 amino acids long. Germline V lookup: CDR1 LNHDA, CDR2 SQIVND (reference sequence). CDR3 coding DNA: TGTGCCAGTAGCCCTCCAGGATTTCTAGCTGGAAACACCATATATTTT. This codes for CASSPPGFLAGNTIYF.

This clonotype was recorded at least ten times. The V call is TRBV20-1, the J call TRBJ2-7; 9 nucleotides agree with TRBD2. The germline V gene encodes CDR1 DFQATT and CDR2 SNEGSKA (reference sequence). This CDR3 is built from 14 residues. Trimming cost V 0 bases and J 4 bases; bases outside gene matches: 4. CDR3 protein: CSARDGGGAYEQYF. In DNA, the CDR3 is TGCAGTGCTAGAGATGGCGGGGGGGCATACGAGCAGTACTTC.

The chain links TRBV4-1 to TRBJ1-5; no reliable D call. This CDR3 is 16 amino acids long. Germline assignment: CDR1 MGHRA and CDR2 YSYEKL. V was clipped by 1 base and J by 0 bases, with 10 bases between them. Here the CDR3 reads CASSQADLDSNQPQHF. CDR3 DNA sequence: TGCGCCAGCAGCCAAGCCGACCTAGATAGCAATCAGCCCCAGCATTTT.

This clonotype has ten or more counts. The V gene is TRBV7-9, the J gene TRBJ1-1; 7 bases match TRBD1. J lost 2 bases, V lost 7 bases, and 13 bases had no gene match. The CDR3 is 16 amino acids. CDR1 SEHNR and CDR2 FQNEAQ come from the germline V gene (reference sequence). For the CDR3, the DNA is TGTGCCAGCAACACAATGAGAGACAGGGACAACACTGAAGCTTTCTTT. Amino acids: CASNTMRDRDNTEAFF. Combining the CDR3 with reference TRBV7-9 and TRBJ1-1 gives the whole variable domain DTGVSQNPRHKITKRGQNVTFRCDPISEHNRLYWYRQTLGQGPEFLTYFQNEAQLEKSRLLSDRFSAERPKGSFSTLEIQRTEQGDSAMYLCASNTMRDRDNTEAFFGQGTRLTVV.

This clonotype was detected ten times or more. This chain joins TRBV28 and TRBJ1-5; possibly TRBD1 for D (5 bases). Trimming shortened V by 5 bases and J by 2 bases, and 10 bases separated the two germline ends. In germline, CDR1 is MDHEN, CDR2 SYDVKM. CDR3 size: 14 residues. CDR3 DNA sequence: TGTGCCAGCAGTCGACAGTCACGCAATCAGCCCCAGCATTTT. This codes for CASSRQSRNQPQHF.

This clonotype occurred many times. V and J are TRBV5-5 and TRBJ2-3, with 9 nucleotides matching TRBD1. Germline CDR1 reads SGHKS; CDR2 reads YYEKEE (reference sequence). This CDR3 is built from 15 residues. With V trimmed by 0 bases and J by 4 bases, 3 bases remained unmatched. CDR3 loop: CASSLAGQGADTQYF. The CDR3, as DNA: TGTGCCAGCAGCTTGGCGGGACAGGGAGCAGATACGCAGTATTTT.

V and J are TRBV29-1 and TRBJ2-6; D may be TRBD2 (5 bases). Germline V CDR1 and CDR2: SQVTM, ANQGSEA. V lost 6 bases and J 0 bases, leaving 15 bases between the germline ends. The CDR3 has 16 amino acids. The CDR3 DNA follows: TGCAGCGTGGAGGACTCGACCTTCTCTGGGGCCAACGTCCTGACTTTC. Encoded protein: CSVEDSTFSGANVLTF.

The chain is built from TRBV10-3 and TRBJ1-2; 7 positions match TRBD1. CDR1 ENHRY and CDR2 SYGVKD come from the germline V gene. V was clipped by 4 bases and J by 0 bases; unmatched bases: 5. CDR3 length equals 15 residues. This chain's CDR3 is CAISAGQLSNYGYTF. The CDR3 DNA follows: TGTGCCATCAGTGCGGGACAGCTCTCTAACTATGGCTACACCTTC.

This clonotype was observed at least ten times. V is TRBV5-1 and J is TRBJ1-2, with 9 positions matching TRBD1. Germline CDR1 and CDR2: SGHRS and YFSETQ. The V gene end was trimmed by 1 base and the J gene end by 2 bases; junction bases not matched to a gene: 3. The CDR3 contains 15 residues. This CDR3 is CASSLLGQGNYGYTF. The CDR3 DNA reads TGCGCCAGCAGCTTGCTCGGACAGGGGAACTATGGCTACACCTTC.

This clonotype was observed at least ten times. The rearrangement uses TRBV3-1 and TRBJ1-1; tentative D call: TRBD1 (5 bases). CDR1 is LGHDT, CDR2 YNNKEL, per germline (reference sequence). Between the trimmed V and J ends, which lost 0 bases and 3 bases, there was a span of 11 bases. The CDR3 covers 15 residues. The CDR3 nucleotides are TGTGCCAGCAGCCAAGATCAGGGAATTTACACTGAAGCTTTCTTT. Translating it yields CASSQDQGIYTEAFF.

This clonotype appeared many times. The chain has TRBV28 and TRBJ2-1, with D perhaps TRBD1 or TRBD2 (6 bases each). This CDR3 is built from 14 residues. The ends were cut back, 7 bases at V and 7 bases at J, with 17 bases in the middle. Germline V CDR1 and CDR2: MDHEN, SYDVKM. This CDR3 is CASNVRGVWNEQFF. CDR3 sequence (DNA): TGTGCCAGCAACGTAAGGGGGGTCTGGAATGAGCAGTTCTTC.

This clonotype has more than one count but fewer than ten. CDR3 DNA: TGTGCCAGCAGTTACTCCGGGGGTGATGGAAACACCATATATTTT. It translates to CASSYSGGDGNTIYF. The rearrangement uses TRBV6-5 and TRBJ1-3, with TRBD1 as a possible D gene (5 bases). The V end lost 0 bases, the J end lost 3 bases, and 9 bases lay between the germline ends. Germline V gene lookup returns CDR1 MNHEY and CDR2 SVGAGI. This CDR3 is built from 15 residues.

Many counts were recorded for this clonotype. This chain connects TRBV12-3 or TRBV12-4 to TRBJ1-6; TRBD1 might be the D (5 bases). This CDR3 comprises 16 residues. V was cut by 6 bases and J by 0 bases, with 12 bases left in between. CDR3 sequence: CASRPGRSSYNSPLHF. The CDR3 DNA is TGTGCCAGCAGGCCGGGACGGAGCTCCTATAATTCACCCCTCCACTTT.

The chain joins TRBV27 to TRBJ2-3, with 8 bases fitting TRBD2. This CDR3 is 15 amino acids long. Looked up from germline, CDR1 is MNHEY and CDR2 is SMNVEV (reference sequence). J was trimmed by 4 bases and V by 6 bases; bases with no gene match: 9. The CDR3 nucleotides read TGTGCCAGCAGCTTGAGCGGGGGATGGGCAGATACGCAGTATTTT. Translation gives CASSLSGGWADTQYF.

V is TRBV24-1 and J is TRBJ1-2; possibly TRBD1 for D (5 bases). CDR3 length: 13 amino acids. Trimming shortened V by 7 bases and J by 3 bases, and 11 bases separated the two germline ends. Germline V gene sequence: CDR1 KGHDR, CDR2 SFDVKD. Written as DNA, the CDR3 is TGTGCCACCAGCAAGGGGCGGGACTATGGCTACACCTTC. This gives the protein CATSKGRDYGYTF.

This clonotype was recorded many times. This chain links TRBV7-9 with TRBJ2-5; D uncertain. CDR3 length equals 14 residues. The germline CDR1 and CDR2 sequences are SEHNR and FQNEAQ (reference sequence). V shed 8 bases and J shed 1 base, with 14 bases lying between them. CDR3 bases: TGTGCCAGCGTACCCCAGTCGCTCCAAGAGACCCAGTACTTC. Translation gives CASVPQSLQETQYF.

This clonotype has ten or more counts. The chain employs TRBV27 and TRBJ2-7; 9 nucleotides agree with TRBD1. CDR1 MNHEY and CDR2 SMNVEV come from the germline V gene (reference sequence). V was clipped by 4 bases and J by 4 bases; unmatched bases: 8. This CDR3 is 15 amino acids long. As DNA, the CDR3 is TGTGCCAGCAGTTGGGACCGGACAGGGGCTTACGAGCAGTACTTC. Amino acids: CASSWDRTGAYEQYF.

The chain joins TRBV10-3 to TRBJ2-1, with 13 positions matching TRBD2. Per germline, CDR1 ENHRY and CDR2 SYGVKD. V lost 6 bases and J lost 5; bases outside the gene matches: 4. This CDR3 contains 15 residues. Here the CDR3 DNA reads TGTGCCATCAGAAGACTAGCGGGGGGTAACAATGAGCAGTTCTTC. Its protein product is CAIRRLAGGNNEQFF.

The chain is built from TRBV3-1 and TRBJ2-1; D may be TRBD1 or TRBD2 (5 bases each). CDR1 and CDR2 (germline): LGHDT, YNNKEL (reference sequence). CDR3 length: 13 amino acids. V shed 4 bases and J shed 7 bases, with 11 bases lying between them. The chain's CDR3 is CASSRDGGNEQFF. The CDR3 DNA sequence: TGTGCCAGCAGCCGGGACGGCGGGAATGAGCAGTTCTTC.

This clonotype has a count of ten or more. This CDR3 is CASSVFAGNTEAFF. The CDR3, as DNA: TGTGCCAGCAGCGTATTCGCCGGGAACACTGAAGCTTTCTTT. The chain couples TRBV9 to TRBJ1-1; D is ambiguous. In germline, CDR1 is SGDLS, CDR2 YYNGEE. CDR3 length: 14 amino acids. The ends were cut back, 1 base at V and 1 base at J, with 8 bases in the middle.

This clonotype has ten or more counts. The V call is TRBV28, the J call TRBJ2-7, with a weak D call TRBD2 (5 bases). From germline, CDR1 is MDHEN and CDR2 SYDVKM. CDR3 length: 14 amino acids. Trimming removed 8 bases at V and 0 bases at J, with 14 bases between. The CDR3 loop is CASREQPNSYEQYF. The CDR3 DNA reads TGTGCCAGCCGGGAACAGCCCAACTCCTACGAGCAGTACTTC.

This clonotype was detected many times. The chain couples TRBV6-1 to TRBJ1-2; the match to TRBD1 covers 7 bases. V shed 5 bases, J shed 8 bases, and the junction held 8 bases outside the gene matches. This CDR3 comprises 13 residues. CDR1 is MNHNS and CDR2 is SASEGT in the germline V gene. The CDR3, as DNA: TGTGCCAGCAGTCTAGGGGGCGCATGGGGCTACACCTTC. Translation: CASSLGGAWGYTF.

This clonotype was recorded once. The V gene is TRBV11-2, the J gene TRBJ1-1, with D uncertain. The germline V gene has CDR1 SGHAT and CDR2 FQNNGV. This CDR3 has 15 residues. Trimming pared 0 bases from V and 1 base from J, leaving 9 bases between. The CDR3 is CASSLDPSPNTEAFF. CDR3 coding DNA: TGTGCCAGCAGCTTAGACCCCAGCCCGAACACTGAAGCTTTCTTT.

There are many counts of this clonotype. V is TRBV12-3 or TRBV12-4 and J is TRBJ1-2, with D perhaps TRBD1 (6 bases). The CDR3 has 12 residues. V lost 7 bases, J lost 8 bases, and 14 bases lay in between. Here the CDR3 DNA reads TGTGCCAGCACCATCGGGGGGGGCGGCTACACCTTC. Translating gives CASTIGGGGYTF.

The chain employs TRBV30 and TRBJ2-2; D call uncertain. The CDR3 runs to 8 residues. Germline V gives CDR1 GTSNPN, CDR2 SVGIG (reference sequence). V was shortened by 8 bases and J by 7 bases, with 2 bases between the two germline ends. The CDR3 bases are TGTGCCAGCGGGGAGCTGTTTTTT. It specifies CASGELFF.

This clonotype has at least ten counts. This rearrangement joins TRBV2 to TRBJ2-7; weak D call: TRBD1 (6 bases). The CDR3 is made up of 16 amino acids. Trimming stripped 7 bases from V and 2 bases from J, with 21 bases between. Germline assignment: CDR1 SNHLY and CDR2 FYNNEI. CDR3 region: CASKRSGVGHTYEQYF. CDR3 nucleotides: TGTGCCAGCAAGAGGTCCGGCGTGGGACATACCTACGAGCAGTACTTC. The entire variable domain, with the rest obtained from reference TRBV2 and TRBJ2-7, is as follows: EPEVTQTPSHQVTQMGQEVILRCVPISNHLYFYWYRQILGQKVEFLVSFYNNEISEKSEIFDDQFSVERPDGSNFTLKIRSTKLEDSAMYFCASKRSGVGHTYEQYFGPGTRLTVT.

The chain is built from TRBV5-1 and TRBJ1-1; 9 nucleotides agree with TRBD1. With V trimmed by 4 bases and J by 3 bases, 7 bases remained unmatched. Germline CDR1 reads SGHRS; CDR2 reads YFSETQ. This CDR3 is built from 15 residues. CDR3 amino acids: CASSPVTGGYTEAFF. In DNA form, the CDR3 reads TGCGCCAGCAGCCCCGTAACAGGGGGCTACACTGAAGCTTTCTTT.